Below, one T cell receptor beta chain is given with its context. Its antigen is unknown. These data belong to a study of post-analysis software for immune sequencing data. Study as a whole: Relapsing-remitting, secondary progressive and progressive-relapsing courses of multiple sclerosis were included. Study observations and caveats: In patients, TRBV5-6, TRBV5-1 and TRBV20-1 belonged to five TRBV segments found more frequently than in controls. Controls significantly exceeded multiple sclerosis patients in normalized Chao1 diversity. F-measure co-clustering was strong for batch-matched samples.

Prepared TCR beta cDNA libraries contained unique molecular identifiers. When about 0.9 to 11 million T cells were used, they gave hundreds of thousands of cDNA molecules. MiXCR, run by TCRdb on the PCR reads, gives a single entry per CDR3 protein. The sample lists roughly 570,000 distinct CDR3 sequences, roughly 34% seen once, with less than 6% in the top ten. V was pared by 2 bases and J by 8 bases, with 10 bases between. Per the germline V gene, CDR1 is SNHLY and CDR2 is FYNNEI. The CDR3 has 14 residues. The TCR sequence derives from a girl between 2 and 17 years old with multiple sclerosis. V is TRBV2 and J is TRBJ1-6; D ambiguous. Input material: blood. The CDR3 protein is CASSEWGLDSPLHF. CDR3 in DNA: TGTGCCAGCAGTGAATGGGGATTGGATTCACCCCTCCACTTT.